This TCR beta chain derives from a study of technical replicates of blood from a few donors. The CDR3 runs to 16 residues. Germline V lookup: CDR1 MNHNS, CDR2 SASEGT. Trimming took off 2 bases at V and 7 bases at J, with 18 bases between the two ends. Repertoires were generated with immunoSEQ multiplex PCR, while TCRdb's copy carries only in-frame clones and drops some. The sample holds 95,000 to 100,000 clones, roughly 95% seen once. Sequenced: T cells isolated from PBMCs. The rearrangement links TRBV6-1 to TRBJ2-1; a weak D match, TRBD1 (5 bases). The TCR sequence derives from a human donor in good health. CDR3 loop: CASSERYRQGFNEQFF. The CDR3 coding sequence is TGTGCCAGCAGTGAAAGGTATCGGCAGGGTTTTAATGAGCAGTTCTTC.